The clone carrying this TCR beta chain has only a few counts. Its matching antigen is unknown. This sample is drawn from a study of neoadjuvant anti-PD-1 for oral cavity cancer. Overall study: Around day 43, patients without progression received a fourth nivolumab dose before surgery.

The time point here: after neoadjuvant nivolumab, at surgical resection. The method was immunoSEQ multiplex PCR; TCRdb's version includes in-frame clones alone and lacks a portion of them. The sample has more than 12,000 clones, about 74% seen once. Study-level findings and limits: Only three patients per response group were TCR-analyzed; validation needed.

V lost 4 bases, J lost 1 base, and 13 bases lay in between. The CDR3 extends over 16 amino acids. The germline V gene has CDR1 SGHAT and CDR2 FQNNGV. The sequence came from a person between 35 and 79 years old with oral cavity squamous cell carcinoma. The material sequenced was PBMCs, taken after nivolumab (anti-PD-1) treatment. The chain couples TRBV11-2 to TRBJ2-2; D possibly corresponds to TRBD2 (5 bases). The CDR3 region is CASSSPGVGNTGELFF. In DNA, the CDR3 is TGTGCCAGCAGCTCGCCCGGGGTGGGGAACACCGGGGAGCTGTTTTTT.